These 12 T cell receptor beta chains share one sample of origin, sequenced in a study of T-cell memory formation after mild COVID-19. TCRdb re-analysed the 5' RACE reads in MiXCR, keeping a single row per CDR3 protein. The sample has around 320,000 distinct CDR3 sequences, around 19% seen once. The sequenced sample consisted of PBMCs or a T cell subset sorted from them (not recorded which). All receptors come from a man between 18 and 29 years old who had mild COVID-19 (a few samples of this study predate the infection). Cell type and time point are not known.

This clonotype has ten or more counts. The chain is built from TRBV7-2 and TRBJ2-3, with D possibly TRBD2 on 5 matching bases. Germline V lookup: CDR1 SGHTA, CDR2 FQGNSA. The CDR3 runs to 12 residues. The ends were cut back, 5 bases at V and 5 bases at J, with 8 bases in the middle. In DNA, the CDR3 is TGTGCCAGCAGCCCCGAGGGAGATACGCAGTATTTT. Its protein is CASSPEGDTQYF.

In this sample, this clonotype turned up many times. J is TRBJ2-5 and V is TRBV7-9; D unresolved. The CDR3 has 13 amino acids. The germline V and J ends were trimmed by 0 bases and 5 bases, with 7 bases remaining between them. Germline CDR1 reads SEHNR; CDR2 reads FQNEAQ (reference sequence). CDR3 in amino acids: CASSLAGWETQYF. The CDR3 DNA is TGTGCCAGCAGCTTAGCTGGCTGGGAGACCCAGTACTTC.

The chain couples TRBV5-1 to TRBJ2-1; D uncertain. Trimming left V 0 bases short and J 8 bases short, with 12 bases between. This CDR3 is 14 amino acids long. Per the germline V gene, CDR1 is SGHRS and CDR2 is YFSETQ. CDR3 residues: CASSLAVVSDEQFF. The CDR3 coding sequence is TGCGCCAGCAGCTTGGCCGTGGTGTCCGATGAGCAGTTCTTC. The variable domain in full, with the rest retrieved from reference TRBV5-1 and TRBJ2-1, is KAGVTQTPRYLIKTRGQQVTLSCSPISGHRSVSWYQQTPGQGLQFLFEYFSETQRNKGNFPGRFSGRQFSNSRSEMNVSTLELGDSALYLCASSLAVVSDEQFFGPGTRLTVL.

The CDR3: CASSPGRWEQYV. Written as DNA, the CDR3 is TGTGCCAGCAGCCCGGGACGGTGGGAGCAGTACGTC. This chain uses TRBV28 with TRBJ2-7; D is perhaps TRBD1 or TRBD2 (5 bases each). V lost 6 bases, J lost 7 bases, and 13 bases lay in between. The germline gives CDR1 MDHEN, CDR2 SYDVKM. This CDR3 is built from 12 residues.

This sequence joins TRBV20-1 and TRBJ2-1; D call uncertain. The CDR3 contains 15 residues. Between the trimmed V and J ends, which lost 6 bases and 3 bases, there was a span of 18 bases. Germline CDR1 is DFQATT and CDR2 is SNEGSKA (reference sequence). The CDR3 DNA is TGCAGTGCCCCGCCCTATGGCTCGGTCTACAATGAGCAGTTCTTC. Its translation: CSAPPYGSVYNEQFF.

The chain joins TRBV6-2 or TRBV6-3 to TRBJ2-1; D is uncertain. The germline V and J ends were trimmed by 3 bases and 5 bases, with 20 bases remaining between them. The CDR3 totals 17 residues. CDR1 and CDR2 from the germline V gene are MNHEY and SVGEGT. The CDR3 region is CASSYDLRRQLNNEQFF. The CDR3 nucleotides are TGTGCCAGCAGTTATGATCTGCGGCGGCAGCTAAACAATGAGCAGTTCTTC.

This clonotype has ten or more counts. The chain joins TRBV29-1 to TRBJ2-1; possible D gene TRBD1, 5 bases. Trimming left V 4 bases short and J 3 bases short, with 10 bases between. The CDR3 has 13 residues. Germline V gene lookup returns CDR1 SQVTM and CDR2 ANQGSEA. CDR3 DNA: TGCAGCGTTGCTCAGGGATTCTACAATGAGCAGTTCTTC. This translates into CSVAQGFYNEQFF.

This clonotype was seen a few times. The J gene is TRBJ1-3, the V gene TRBV4-1; a weak D match, TRBD1 (6 bases). Germline V gene lookup returns CDR1 MGHRA and CDR2 YSYEKL. This CDR3 is 15 amino acids long. Deletions cut 4 bases from V and 0 bases from J, with 10 bases between. As DNA, the CDR3 is TGCGCCAGCAGCCGTAGGGGGAGCTCTGGAAACACCATATATTTT. Amino acid sequence: CASSRRGSSGNTIYF.

The CDR3 sequence is CASSEKTDYGYTF. The DNA of the CDR3 is TGCGCCAGCAGTGAGAAAACAGACTATGGCTACACCTTC. V gene TRBV10-2 combines with J gene TRBJ1-2; D is unclear. The V end lost 2 bases, the J end lost 3 bases, and 7 bases lay between the germline ends. The CDR3 covers 13 residues. Looked up from germline, CDR1 is WSHSY and CDR2 is SAAADI.

This clonotype was seen many times. The chain uses TRBV27 and TRBJ1-5; 7 bases are shared with TRBD1. CDR1 is MNHEY and CDR2 is SMNVEV in the germline V gene (reference sequence). The CDR3 is 16 residues long. Trimming at V came to 2 bases and at J to 1 base, leaving 5 bases not matched to a gene. The DNA of the CDR3 is TGTGCCAGCAGTTTAGTTGGGACAGCCAGCAATCAGCCCCAGCATTTT. Translation gives CASSLVGTASNQPQHF.

CDR3 nucleotides: TGTGCCAGCAGCTTAGATCCCAAACTAGCGGGGGGGCCTTATACGCAGTATTTT. Protein product: CASSLDPKLAGGPYTQYF. This chain joins TRBV11-2 and TRBJ2-3; TRBD2 agrees at 13 bases. The germline gives CDR1 SGHAT, CDR2 FQNNGV. This CDR3 has 18 amino acids. V gave up 0 bases and J gave up 7 bases; unmatched junction bases: 10.

This clonotype was seen a handful of times. The rearrangement joins TRBV3-1 to TRBJ2-1; TRBD2 agrees at 11 bases. CDR1 is LGHDT, CDR2 YNNKEL, per germline (reference sequence). The CDR3 is 13 amino acids. After removal of 8 bases from V and 6 bases from J, the junction contained 3 bases not matched to a gene. The CDR3 region is CASSLAGANEQFF. The CDR3 nucleotides are TGTGCCAGCTCACTAGCGGGGGCCAATGAGCAGTTCTTC.